The T cell receptor (beta chain) described here comes from a study of T cell responses to AZD1222 COVID-19 vaccine. Some clones are missing from TCRdb's copy, which holds only in-frame ones; the method was immunoSEQ multiplex PCR. The sample carries 110,000 or so clones, about nine tenths recorded once. With regard to this clone: Antigen specificity is unknown.

General observations from the study: Donor demographics were predominantly white British with a female majority; clonal diversity may be underestimated. Distributed over spike, vaccine-associated CD4 TCRs predominated at 160-218 and 743-854. Spike-specific TCR breadth and depth grew following two AZD1222 doses. Sampling captured repertoires only after the peak T cell response.

CDR3 length: 16 amino acids. The V end lost 3 bases, the J end lost 2 bases, and 17 bases lay between the germline ends. Germline V gene lookup returns CDR1 SGDLS and CDR2 YYNGEE. The origin of this receptor is an adult who received the MenACWY meningococcal vaccine as a control. Sequences were derived from peripheral blood, sampled 28 days after the second dose of the MenACWY control vaccine. The rearrangement links TRBV9 to TRBJ2-5, with D perhaps matching TRBD1 or TRBD2 (5 bases each). The CDR3 sequence is CASSAGPPGPQETQYF. CDR3 in DNA: TGTGCCAGCAGCGCGGGACCCCCGGGACCACAAGAGACCCAGTACTTC. The full variable domain, rest sourced from reference TRBV9 and TRBJ2-5, is DSGVTQTPKHLITATGQRVTLRCSPRSGDLSVYWYQQSLDQGLQFLIQYYNGEERAKGNILERFSAQQFPDLHSELNLSSLELGDSALYFCASSAGPPGPQETQYFGPGTRLLVL.